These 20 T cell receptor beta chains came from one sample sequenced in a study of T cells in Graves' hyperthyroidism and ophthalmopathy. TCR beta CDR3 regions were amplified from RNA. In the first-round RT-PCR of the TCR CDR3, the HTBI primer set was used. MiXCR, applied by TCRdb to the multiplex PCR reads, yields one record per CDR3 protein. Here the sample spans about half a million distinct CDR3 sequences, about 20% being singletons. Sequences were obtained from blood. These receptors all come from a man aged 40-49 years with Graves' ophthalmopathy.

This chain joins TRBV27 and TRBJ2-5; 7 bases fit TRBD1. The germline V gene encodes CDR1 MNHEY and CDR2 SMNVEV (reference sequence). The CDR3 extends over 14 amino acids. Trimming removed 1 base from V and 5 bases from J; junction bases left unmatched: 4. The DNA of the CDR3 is TGTGCCAGCAGTTTATTGACAGGGCTGGAGACCCAGTACTTC. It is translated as CASSLLTGLETQYF.

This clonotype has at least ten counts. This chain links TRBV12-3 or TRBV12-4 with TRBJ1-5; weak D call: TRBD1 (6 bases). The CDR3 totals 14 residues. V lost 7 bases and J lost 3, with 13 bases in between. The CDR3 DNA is TGTGCCAGCAACCCGGGGACATTCAATCAGCCCCAGCATTTT. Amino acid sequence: CASNPGTFNQPQHF.

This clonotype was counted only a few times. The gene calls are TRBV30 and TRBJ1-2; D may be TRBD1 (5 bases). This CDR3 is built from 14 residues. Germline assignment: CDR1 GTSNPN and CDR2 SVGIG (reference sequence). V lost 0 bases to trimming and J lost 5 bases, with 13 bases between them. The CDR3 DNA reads TGTGCCTGGAGTGTACTTGAGGGGAAATATGGCTACACCTTC. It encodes CAWSVLEGKYGYTF.

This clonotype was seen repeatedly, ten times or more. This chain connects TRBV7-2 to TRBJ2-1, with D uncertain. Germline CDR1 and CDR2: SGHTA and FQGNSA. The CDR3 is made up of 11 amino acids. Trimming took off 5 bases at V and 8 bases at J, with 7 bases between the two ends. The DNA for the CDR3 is TGTGCCAGCAGCGCTTTCGATGAGCAGTTCTTC. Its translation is CASSAFDEQFF.

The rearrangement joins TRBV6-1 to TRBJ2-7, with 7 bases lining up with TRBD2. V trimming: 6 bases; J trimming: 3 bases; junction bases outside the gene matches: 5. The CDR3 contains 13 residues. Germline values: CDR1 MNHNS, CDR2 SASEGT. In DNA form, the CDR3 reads TGTGCCAGCAGGGGGGGGGGGAACTACGAGCAGTACTTC. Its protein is CASRGGGNYEQYF.

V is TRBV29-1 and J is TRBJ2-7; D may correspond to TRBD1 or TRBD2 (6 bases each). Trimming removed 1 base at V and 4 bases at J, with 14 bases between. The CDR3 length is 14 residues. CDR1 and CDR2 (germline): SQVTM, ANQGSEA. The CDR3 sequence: CSVEGGALPYEQYF. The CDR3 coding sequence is TGCAGCGTTGAAGGGGGGGCCCTCCCTTACGAGCAGTACTTC.

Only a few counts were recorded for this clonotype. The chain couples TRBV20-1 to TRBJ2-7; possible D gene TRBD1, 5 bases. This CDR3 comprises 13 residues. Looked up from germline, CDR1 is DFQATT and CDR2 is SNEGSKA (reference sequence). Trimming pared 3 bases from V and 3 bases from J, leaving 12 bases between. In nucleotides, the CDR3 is TGCAGTGCTAGTGAGCAGGGCCTCTACGAGCAGTACTTC. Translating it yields CSASEQGLYEQYF.

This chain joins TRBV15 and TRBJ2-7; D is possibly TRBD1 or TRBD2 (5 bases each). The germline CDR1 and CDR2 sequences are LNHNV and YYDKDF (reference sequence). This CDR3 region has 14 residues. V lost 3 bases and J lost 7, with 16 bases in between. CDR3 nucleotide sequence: TGTGCCACCAGCAGTAGGGACGGCCGGTGGGAGCAGTACTTC. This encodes CATSSRDGRWEQYF. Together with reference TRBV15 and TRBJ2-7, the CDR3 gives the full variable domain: DAMVIQNPRYQVTQFGKPVTLSCSQTLNHNVMYWYQQKSSQAPKLLFHYYDKDFNNEADTPDNFQSRRPNTSFCFLDIRSPGLGDTAMYLCATSSRDGRWEQYFGPGTRLTVT.

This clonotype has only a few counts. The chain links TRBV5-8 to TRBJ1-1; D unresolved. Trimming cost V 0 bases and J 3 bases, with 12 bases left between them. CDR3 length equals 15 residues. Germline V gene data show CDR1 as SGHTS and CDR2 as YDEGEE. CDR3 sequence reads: CASSLGHRADTEAFF. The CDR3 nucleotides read TGTGCCAGCAGCTTGGGACATCGAGCGGACACTGAAGCTTTCTTT.

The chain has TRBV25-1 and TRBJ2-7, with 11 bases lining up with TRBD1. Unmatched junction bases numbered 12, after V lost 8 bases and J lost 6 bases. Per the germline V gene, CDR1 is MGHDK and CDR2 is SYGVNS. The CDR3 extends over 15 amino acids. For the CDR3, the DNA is TGTGCCAGCCTGCTCAGGGACAGGGGGACGAGCGAGCAGTACTTC. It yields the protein CASLLRDRGTSEQYF.

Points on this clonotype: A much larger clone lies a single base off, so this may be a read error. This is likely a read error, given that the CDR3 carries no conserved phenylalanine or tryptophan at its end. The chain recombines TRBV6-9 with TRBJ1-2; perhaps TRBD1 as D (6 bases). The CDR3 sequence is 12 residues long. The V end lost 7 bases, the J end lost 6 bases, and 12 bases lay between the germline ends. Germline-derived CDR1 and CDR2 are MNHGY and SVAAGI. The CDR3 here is CASTSTGHGYTS. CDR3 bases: TGTGCCAGCACTTCGACAGGACATGGCTACACCTCC.

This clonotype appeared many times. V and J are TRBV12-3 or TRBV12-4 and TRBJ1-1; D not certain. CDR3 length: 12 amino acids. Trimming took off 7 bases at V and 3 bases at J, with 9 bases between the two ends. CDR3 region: CASMRAYTEAFF. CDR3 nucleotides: TGTGCCAGCATGCGAGCCTACACTGAAGCTTTCTTT.

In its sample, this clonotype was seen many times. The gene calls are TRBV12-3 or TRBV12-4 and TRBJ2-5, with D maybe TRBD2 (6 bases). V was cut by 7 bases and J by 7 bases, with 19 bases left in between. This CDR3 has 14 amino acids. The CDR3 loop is CASTKAGGTGTQYF. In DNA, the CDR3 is TGTGCCAGCACCAAAGCGGGCGGCACAGGGACCCAGTACTTC.

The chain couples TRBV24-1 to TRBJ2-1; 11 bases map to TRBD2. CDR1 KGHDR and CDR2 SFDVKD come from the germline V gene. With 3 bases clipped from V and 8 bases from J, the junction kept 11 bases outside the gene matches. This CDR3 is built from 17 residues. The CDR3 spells CATSDLPASGRLHEQFF. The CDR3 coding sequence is TGTGCCACCAGTGATCTGCCTGCTAGCGGGAGGTTGCATGAGCAGTTCTTC.

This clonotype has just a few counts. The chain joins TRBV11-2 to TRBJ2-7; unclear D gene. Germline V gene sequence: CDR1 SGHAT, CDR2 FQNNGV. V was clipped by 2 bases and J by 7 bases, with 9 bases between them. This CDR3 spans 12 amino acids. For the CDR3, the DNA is TGTGCCAGCAGCTTACTTCGTCAAGAGCAGTACTTC. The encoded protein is CASSLLRQEQYF.

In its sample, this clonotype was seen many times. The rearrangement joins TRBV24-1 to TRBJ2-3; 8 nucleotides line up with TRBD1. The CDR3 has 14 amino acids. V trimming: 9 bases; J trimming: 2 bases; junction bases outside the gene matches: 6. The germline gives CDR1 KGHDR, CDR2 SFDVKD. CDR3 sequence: CATGDRGLTDTQYF. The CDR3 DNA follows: TGTGCCACCGGAGACAGGGGCCTCACAGATACGCAGTATTTT.

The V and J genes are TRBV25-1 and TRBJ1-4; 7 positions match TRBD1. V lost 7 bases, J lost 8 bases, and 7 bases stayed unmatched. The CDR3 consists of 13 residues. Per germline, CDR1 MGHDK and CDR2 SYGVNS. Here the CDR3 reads CASTASRGEKLFF. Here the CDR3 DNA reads TGTGCCAGCACCGCGTCCAGGGGGGAAAAACTGTTTTTT.

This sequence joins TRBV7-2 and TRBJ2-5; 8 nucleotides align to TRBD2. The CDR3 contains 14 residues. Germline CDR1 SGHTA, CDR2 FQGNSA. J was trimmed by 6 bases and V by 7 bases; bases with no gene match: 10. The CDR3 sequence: CASTLLAGTKTQYF. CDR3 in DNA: TGTGCCAGCACCCTCCTAGCGGGTACAAAGACCCAGTACTTC.

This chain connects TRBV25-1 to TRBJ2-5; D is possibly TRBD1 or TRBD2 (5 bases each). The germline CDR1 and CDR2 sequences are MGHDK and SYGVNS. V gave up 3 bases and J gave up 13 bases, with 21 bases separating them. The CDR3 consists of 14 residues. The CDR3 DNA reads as TGTGCCAGCAGTGATCCGGGACGGCCCGTCCCCGGGTACTTC. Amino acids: CASSDPGRPVPGYF.

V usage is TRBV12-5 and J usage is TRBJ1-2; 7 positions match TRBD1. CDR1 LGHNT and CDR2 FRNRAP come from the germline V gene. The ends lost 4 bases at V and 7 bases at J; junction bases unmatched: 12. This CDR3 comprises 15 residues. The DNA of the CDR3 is TGTGCTAGTGGTTGCGCCTGGACAGGCTCACCTGGCTACACCTTC. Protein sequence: CASGCAWTGSPGYTF.